The rows below give T cell receptor beta chains drawn from one sample of a study of T-cell reconstitution after alpha-beta-depleted transplantation in children. MiXCR, applied by TCRdb to the PCR reads, yields one record per CDR3 protein. The sample carries under 750,000 distinct CDR3 sequences, 20% to 25% recorded once. The sequencing here drew on PBMCs, mostly from graft donor cells, taken 360 days after TCRalphabeta/CD19-depleted stem cell transplant. The receptors come from a boy in the first two years of life who had a stem cell transplant for acute myeloid leukemia, so the T cells may come from the graft donor. Both conserved end residues are part of each CDR3. A D gene is named only where the DNA matches it firmly. Size tells how often a clone was seen (once, few, many) or the class of an expanded clone, and some rows leave it out.

d_call clone_size j_call v_call cdr3_nt cdr3_aa
. many TRBJ2-4 TRBV20-1 TGCAGTGCTACCCCTTGGCCGCCCAAAAACATTCAGTACTTC CSATPWPPKNIQYF
. many TRBJ1-5 TRBV6-1 TGTGCCAGCAGTGAAGAGAACAGACTTCAGCCCCAGCATTTT CASSEENRLQPQHF
. . TRBJ2-5 TRBV6-2/TRBV6-3 TGTGCCAGCAGTTCCCGGGGCCTGGGTGGAGAGACCCAGTACTTC CASSSRGLGGETQYF
TRBD1 . TRBJ2-7 TRBV4-3 TGCGCCAGCAGCCAAGAGGACAGGAGCCTTGCGCAGTACTTC CASSQEDRSLAQYF
TRBD2 . TRBJ2-5 TRBV20-1 TGCAGTGCTAATCTACTAGCGGTTGAGACCCAGTACTTC CSANLLAVETQYF
. . TRBJ1-2 TRBV6-1 TGTGCCAGCAGAACCCCCGGGTCGGGGGGCAACTATGGCTACACCTTC CASRTPGSGGNYGYTF
TRBD2 few TRBJ2-3 TRBV28 TGTGCCAGCAGTTTCGGGGGGGCCACAGATACGCAGTATTTT CASSFGGATDTQYF
. many TRBJ2-1 TRBV4-1 TGCGCCAGCAGCAATTATGGCAGGGAGTCTTACAATGAGCAGTTCTTC CASSNYGRESYNEQFF
. . TRBJ1-2 TRBV20-1 TGCAGTGCTGCCCTCGACCCGGCCGACTATGGCTACACCTTC CSAALDPADYGYTF
TRBD2 . TRBJ2-2 TRBV12-3/TRBV12-4 TGTGCCAGCAGTAAGGGACTAGCACTCACCGGGGAGCTGTTTTTT CASSKGLALTGELFF
. many TRBJ2-3 TRBV4-3 TGCGCCAGCAGCCAAGATTTACCTAGGGGAGACGATACGCAGTATTTT CASSQDLPRGDDTQYF
. . TRBJ2-3 TRBV7-6 TGTGCCAGCAGCTTAAGGTTAGGGGGGGCCATAGGCGATACGCAGTATTTT CASSLRLGGAIGDTQYF
. . TRBJ2-7 TRBV16 TGTGCCAGCAGCCGGATCTTTGGGGACGACCGCTACGAGCAGTACTTC CASSRIFGDDRYEQYF
. many TRBJ1-2 TRBV12-3/TRBV12-4 TGTGCCAGCAGTTACGGACCTTGGTCATATGGCTACACCTTC CASSYGPWSYGYTF
TRBD1 . TRBJ2-3 TRBV3-1 TGTGCCAGCAGCCTCAGAGGACAGGGACCAGATACGCAGTATTTT CASSLRGQGPDTQYF
. once TRBJ1-4 TRBV28 TGTGCCAGCAGCCGCACGATCGGAGGGGAAAAACTGTTTTTT CASSRTIGGEKLFF
. many TRBJ2-7 TRBV7-2 TGTGCCAGCAGCCCCACCGGTGGAGAGCAGTACTTC CASSPTGGEQYF
TRBD1 many TRBJ1-1 TRBV18 TGTGCCAGCTCACCAAGGACAGGGCGTAACACTGAAGCTTTCTTT CASSPRTGRNTEAFF
. few TRBJ1-1 TRBV25-1 TGTGCCACCCTGGGCAGAGTTGGCACTGAAGCTTTCTTT CATLGRVGTEAFF
TRBD2 . TRBJ2-1 TRBV4-3 TGCGCCAGCAGCCGAAGGAACGCCGGGGGGTCCTACAATGAGCAGTTCTTC CASSRRNAGGSYNEQFF
. many TRBJ1-4 TRBV29-1 TGCAGCGTCCTCGGACCTGAAAAACTGTTTTTT CSVLGPEKLFF
TRBD2 few TRBJ2-3 TRBV2 TGTGCCAGCAGTGATACTCGGGCTAGCGGGGGCAAAACCTCGGACACAGATACGCAGTATTTT CASSDTRASGGKTSDTDTQYF
TRBD1 many TRBJ2-2 TRBV5-5 TGTGCCAGCAGCTTTGGCAGGGGGTCGTCCGGGGAGCTGTTTTTT CASSFGRGSSGELFF
. . TRBJ2-6 TRBV11-2 TGTGCCAGCAGCTTAGGGAAGGGGGTCGCCTCGTCCGGGGCCAACGTCCTGACTTTC CASSLGKGVASSGANVLTF
. . TRBJ1-1 TRBV6-1 TGTGCCAGCAGAAGACCGGGGGGGAGTAACACTGAAGCTTTCTTT CASRRPGGSNTEAFF
TRBD1 few TRBJ1-4 TRBV20-1 TGCAGTGCTACTACAGGGGGCGCGGAAAAACTGTTTTTT CSATTGGAEKLFF
. few TRBJ2-7 TRBV12-3/TRBV12-4 TGTGCCAGCAGTTGGGACGGTAGCTCCTACGAGCAGTACTTC CASSWDGSSYEQYF
. . TRBJ1-5 TRBV25-1 TGTGCCAGCAGTGGAACAGGGACCAATCAGCCCCAGCATTTT CASSGTGTNQPQHF
TRBD2 many TRBJ2-3 TRBV11-1 TGTGCCAGCAGATTGGGAGGGGAGGACGATACGCAGTATTTT CASRLGGEDDTQYF
. few TRBJ2-1 TRBV20-1 TGCAGTGCCCCACTTGACGGACTTCCGTCCTACAATGAGCAGTTCTTC CSAPLDGLPSYNEQFF
. few TRBJ1-5 TRBV18 TGTGCCAGCTCACCACCGGGGCAGCCAGGCAATCAGCCCCAGCATTTT CASSPPGQPGNQPQHF
. many TRBJ1-4 TRBV18 TGTGCCAGCTCACCACTAAGTCCCCCGCCCGCGGGGTGGGCAGCCAAGGAAAAACTGTTTTTT CASSPLSPPPAGWAAKEKLFF
. few TRBJ1-2 TRBV12-3/TRBV12-4 TGTGCCAGCAGCCCGCGTGGGGATTCCTATGGCTACACCTTC CASSPRGDSYGYTF
TRBD1 . TRBJ2-7 TRBV12-3/TRBV12-4 TGTGCCAGCAGCCCCGGGACAGGGATCTCCTACGAGCAGTACTTC CASSPGTGISYEQYF
TRBD1 many TRBJ2-1 TRBV27 TGTGCCAGCAGTGGACAGGTCAATGAGCAGTTCTTC CASSGQVNEQFF
TRBD2 . TRBJ2-7 TRBV20-1 TGCAGTGCTAGATCCGGGACTAGCGGGGGCCACTCCTACGAGCAGTACTTC CSARSGTSGGHSYEQYF
. few TRBJ1-2 TRBV20-1 TGCAGTGCTAGAGCAGATGGCTACACCTTC CSARADGYTF
. few TRBJ2-1 TRBV5-1 TGCGCCAGCAGTCGATCGGACTCAATCTACAATGAGCAGTTCTTC CASSRSDSIYNEQFF
TRBD1 many TRBJ2-1 TRBV29-1 TGCAGCGTTCCACGGGACAGGGGTGATGAGCAGTTCTTC CSVPRDRGDEQFF
TRBD2 . TRBJ2-1 TRBV29-1 TGCAGCGTTGATGGACCCGGGGGGACCGTTTCCTACAATGAGCAGTTCTTC CSVDGPGGTVSYNEQFF
. . TRBJ2-3 TRBV20-1 TGCAGTGCTCACGGTGGGGAGAATAAGTATACGCAGTATTTT CSAHGGENKYTQYF
. once TRBJ2-3 TRBV13 TGTGCCAGCAGCCATTCGGGCCGGGACTCAAGCACAGATACGCAGTATTTT CASSHSGRDSSTDTQYF